This T cell receptor (beta chain) was sequenced in a study of tumor-infiltrating lymphocytes in localized non-small cell lung cancer. In germline, CDR1 is SGHDN, CDR2 FVKESK. This CDR3 is 15 amino acids long. V was clipped by 1 base and J by 8 bases, with 16 bases between them. The data were produced by immunoSEQ multiplex PCR, yet TCRdb's version contains in-frame clones alone and is incomplete. This table holds roughly 12,000 clones, about 82% found once. This clonotype was obtained from a human donor with non-small cell lung cancer. This chain uses TRBV14 with TRBJ2-3; possible D gene TRBD2, 5 bases. The material sequenced was uninvolved lung tissue not adjacent to the tumor. The CDR3 DNA sequence: TGTGCCAGCAGCCAAGCGAGGGCTGGTAAGGGTACGCAGTATTTT. It encodes CASSQARAGKGTQYF.